This T cell receptor (beta chain) emerged from a study of CD8 T cells in ankylosing spondylitis. Study results and caveats: In ankylosing spondylitis patients, matched synovial fluid reportedly showed significant enrichment of disease-linked clones.

TCRdb ran MiXCR on the 5' RACE reads and lists one entry per CDR3 protein. The profile shows about 130,000 distinct CDR3 sequences, 9.3% of them singletons. With 4 bases removed from V and 0 bases from J, the gap between germline ends came to 14 bases. Germline V gene sequence: CDR1 SGHRS, CDR2 YFSETQ. This CDR3 region has 15 residues. This clonotype has a count of ten or more. Its antigen is not identified. The TCR originated in a male donor with ankylosing spondylitis or in good health (not recorded which). The chain joins TRBV5-1 to TRBJ2-7; possible D gene TRBD1, 6 bases. The sample was blood, either unsorted or a sorted T cell fraction (not recorded which). The CDR3 DNA reads TGCGCCAGCAGCCAGGGGTTCACGAGCTCCTACGAGCAGTACTTC. Its translation: CASSQGFTSSYEQYF.